The 14 T cell receptor beta chains below were found in one sample sequenced in a study of T cells in Graves' hyperthyroidism and ophthalmopathy. What was amplified from RNA transcripts were TCR beta CDR3 regions. The HTBI primer set drove a first-round RT-PCR of the TCR CDR3. TCRdb reprocessed the multiplex PCR reads with MiXCR, giving one entry per CDR3 protein. The data contain about 600,000 distinct CDR3 sequences, 15% to 20% of them singletons. Sequencing used blood. The receptor source for this set is a woman between 40 and 50 years old with Graves' ophthalmopathy.

Concerning this clonotype: The junction departs from the called germline gene at one end, perhaps through a read error. The chain joins TRBV6-1 to TRBJ1-2; D possibly corresponds to TRBD1 (5 bases). Germline CDR1 reads MNHNS; CDR2 reads SASEGT. This CDR3 is 15 amino acids long. CDR3 coding DNA: TGTGCCAGCAGTGAAGTACCGGGACGGATCTATGGCTTCACCTTC. This codes for CASSEVPGRIYGFTF.

Only one count was recorded for this clonotype. The CDR3 region has the DNA TGTGCCAGCAGCTCTTCTAAGGGGCCCAACACCGGGGAGCTGTTTTTT. It specifies CASSSSKGPNTGELFF. The chain is built from TRBV7-2 and TRBJ2-2; a possible D gene is TRBD1 (5 bases). The CDR3 is 16 residues long. Germline CDR1 is SGHTA and CDR2 is FQGNSA. V lost 4 bases to trimming and J lost 2 bases, with 14 bases between them.

The chain carries TRBV6-5 and TRBJ1-6; D is unresolved. The CDR3 extends over 14 amino acids. V lost 0 bases to trimming and J lost 14 bases, with 14 bases between them. CDR1 and CDR2 (germline): MNHEY, SVGAGI. The CDR3 sequence is CASSYSTRMVTLHF. In DNA, the CDR3 is TGTGCCAGCAGTTACTCGACTCGGATGGTGACCCTCCACTTT.

Turning to this clonotype: An end of the junction does not agree with germline; a read error may underlie this. This chain links TRBV6-1 with TRBJ2-3; no clear D. The CDR3 has 15 amino acids. Germline V gene lookup returns CDR1 MNHNS and CDR2 SASEGT. CDR3 protein: CASTTGFSRPDTQYF. For the CDR3, the DNA is TGTGCCAGCACCACGGGTTTCTCACGCCCAGATACGCAATATTTT.

A word on this clonotype: A much larger clone lies a single base off, so this may be a read error. The chain combines TRBV28 with TRBJ1-2; 9 bases align to TRBD1. CDR1 and CDR2 from the germline V gene are MDHEN and SYDVKM. The junction had 6 bases not matched to a gene; V was cut back by 5 bases and J by 8 bases. The CDR3 length is 13 residues. Here the CDR3 reads CASSVGQGQGYTF. The CDR3 nucleotides are TGTGCCAGCAGTGTTGGACAGGGGCAAGGCTACACCTTC.

This clonotype was recorded many times. This chain joins TRBV2 and TRBJ2-7; TRBD2 matches at 9 bases. The CDR3 contains 13 residues. V gave up 9 bases and J gave up 4 bases; unmatched junction bases: 7. Germline CDR1 reads SNHLY; CDR2 reads FYNNEI. The CDR3 DNA follows: TGTGCCAGTGTAGCGGGGGCGTGGTACGAGCAGTACTTC. This gives the protein CASVAGAWYEQYF.

This clonotype has more than one count but fewer than ten. V gene TRBV7-3 combines with J gene TRBJ2-2; the D is unclear. The CDR3 has 14 amino acids. Trimming took off 5 bases at V and 1 base at J, with 8 bases between the two ends. In germline, CDR1 is SGHTA, CDR2 FQGTGA. Here the CDR3 DNA reads TGTGCCAGCAGCCCATACAAGAACACCGGGGAGCTGTTTTTT. Translation gives CASSPYKNTGELFF.

This clonotype showed up just a few times. The chain joins TRBV28 to TRBJ1-3; D possibly corresponds to TRBD1 (5 bases). Trimming stripped 4 bases from V and 0 bases from J, with 13 bases between. Germline CDR1 MDHEN, CDR2 SYDVKM. CDR3 length: 16 amino acids. The CDR3 DNA is TGTGCCAGCAGTTCCGCGGGGGGGACCTCTGGAAACACCATATATTTT. Its translation is CASSSAGGTSGNTIYF.

There are many counts of this clonotype. The chain's CDR3 is CATTLESIGSPLHF. The CDR3 DNA follows: TGTGCCACCACTCTTGAATCGATAGGTTCACCCCTCCACTTT. This sequence joins TRBV2 and TRBJ1-6, with D unclear. Trimming took 10 bases from V and 9 from J, leaving 19 bases between them. Germline V CDR1 and CDR2: SNHLY, FYNNEI. The CDR3 is made up of 14 amino acids.

This clonotype was picked up many times. The chain is built from TRBV5-1 and TRBJ1-6; the match to TRBD1 covers 9 bases. CDR1 is SGHRS, CDR2 YFSETQ, per germline. The CDR3 contains 15 residues. V lost 4 bases to trimming and J lost 9 bases; unmatched junction nucleotides: 8. CDR3 sequence reads: CASSKDRGGGSPLHF. DNA of the CDR3: TGCGCCAGCAGCAAGGACAGGGGAGGCGGTTCACCCCTCCACTTT.

Only a few counts were recorded for this clonotype. The gene calls are TRBV9 and TRBJ2-3; D could derive from TRBD1 or TRBD2 (5 bases each). Trimming removed 0 bases from V and 1 base from J, with 9 bases in between. CDR3 length: 15 amino acids. Per the germline V gene, CDR1 is SGDLS and CDR2 is YYNGEE. CDR3 protein: CASSVDGTGTDTQYF. The CDR3 DNA sequence: TGTGCCAGCAGCGTAGACGGGACGGGCACAGATACGCAGTATTTT.

This clonotype was picked up many times. J is TRBJ1-3 and V is TRBV5-5; TRBD1 is a possible D gene (5 bases). The CDR3 sequence is 14 residues long. The germline gives CDR1 SGHKS, CDR2 YYEKEE (reference sequence). V was cut by 6 bases and J by 0 bases, with 10 bases left in between. In DNA, the CDR3 is TGTGCCAGCACCGCGGGGGACTCTGGAAACACCATATATTTT. It encodes CASTAGDSGNTIYF.

This clonotype has a count of ten or more. The chain joins TRBV5-8 to TRBJ2-1; D perhaps matches TRBD2 (6 bases). CDR1 is SGHTS, CDR2 YDEGEE, per germline. V lost 9 bases to trimming and J lost 5 bases, with 15 bases between them. The CDR3 has 13 amino acids. CDR3 DNA sequence: TGTGCCACCCTGTCCTGGACTAACAATGAGCAGTTCTTC. Translated: CATLSWTNNEQFF.

The chain is built from TRBV30 and TRBJ2-6; D is possibly TRBD2 (5 bases). Per germline, CDR1 GTSNPN and CDR2 SVGIG (reference sequence). This CDR3 is 16 amino acids long. In DNA form, the CDR3 reads TGTGTCTCCCGGACCGGGAAACTCTCTGGGGCCAACGTCCTGACTTTC. This gives the protein CVSRTGKLSGANVLTF.